Here is one TCR beta chain with its context. This record belongs to a study of cytotoxic CD8 clonotypes in ibrutinib-treated CLL. There are 17 residues in the CDR3. Germline loops: CDR1 MNHEY, CDR2 SMNVEV (reference sequence). With V trimmed by 4 bases and J by 4 bases, 9 bases remained unmatched. The method was immunoSEQ multiplex PCR; TCRdb's version includes in-frame clones alone and lacks a portion of them. This table holds more than 11,000 clones, more than 60% found once. V usage is TRBV27 and J usage is TRBJ2-3; 12 nucleotides match TRBD2. The sequence derives from a human donor with chronic lymphocytic leukemia. Here the sequenced sample was PBMCs, taken before ibrutinib treatment. CDR3 nucleotides: TGTGCCAGCAGTTCCATCAGACTAGCGGGGGTGGCAGATACGCAGTATTTT. Translation: CASSSIRLAGVADTQYF.